What follows are 23 T cell receptor beta chains derived from one specimen sequenced in a study of vaccination and CD4 T cells after COVID-19. These receptors' antigens are unknown. The treatment denotes: approximately 9-day PBMC culture with coronavirus spike peptide pools or control peptides (ViraFEST assay). Once obtained from cultured CD4+ T cells, the DNA was sequenced using the Oncomine TCR Beta short-read assay. One entry per CDR3 protein results from TCRdb running MiXCR on the PCR reads. Here the sample spans more than 10,000 distinct CDR3 sequences, about 25% being singletons. Sequenced material: CD4+ T cells from blood, cultured in vitro, taken before SARS-CoV-2 vaccination. The receptors were gathered from a human donor who received a COVID-19 vaccine.

This clonotype was observed a handful of times. The gene calls are TRBV6-1 and TRBJ1-3; a possible D gene is TRBD1 (5 bases). The CDR3 sequence is 15 residues long. Germline V CDR1 and CDR2: MNHNS, SASEGT. The V gene lost 6 bases and the J gene lost 0 bases, with 12 bases spanning the gap. CDR3 DNA: TGTGCCAGCAGGCCTCAGGGCGTCTCTGGAAACACCATATATTTT. Residues: CASRPQGVSGNTIYF.

The chain joins TRBV6-5 to TRBJ1-5; no firm D call. V lost 2 bases and J 3 bases, leaving 32 bases between the germline ends. Germline-derived CDR1 and CDR2 are MNHEY and SVGAGI. The CDR3 sequence is 22 residues long. CDR3 DNA sequence: TGTGCCAGCAGTTACCCGTCATCGCCTGACGCACTTCAAGCGGGGTCCAATCAGCCCCAGCATTTT. Encoded protein: CASSYPSSPDALQAGSNQPQHF.

V usage is TRBV12-3 or TRBV12-4 and J usage is TRBJ2-7, with a possible D match to TRBD1 (6 bases). V was cut by 5 bases and J by 4 bases, with 12 bases left in between. The CDR3 length is 13 residues. CDR3 sequence: CASSQQGRYEQYF. CDR3 DNA sequence: TGTGCCAGCAGTCAACAGGGTCGGTACGAGCAGTACTTC.

Relative to its sample, this clonotype is medium-sized. The rearrangement uses TRBV10-3 and TRBJ1-5, with a weak D call TRBD1 (5 bases). The germline V and J ends were trimmed by 0 bases and 2 bases, with 14 bases remaining between them. The CDR3 runs 17 residues. Germline CDR1 and CDR2: ENHRY and SYGVKD. In nucleotides, the CDR3 is TGTGCCATCAGTGAGTCGAGGGAGGGGTTCGGCAATCAGCCCCAGCATTTT. Translating gives CAISESREGFGNQPQHF.

The rearrangement uses TRBV28 and TRBJ1-6; perhaps TRBD1 as D (5 bases). The CDR3 runs to 14 residues. Germline CDR1 is MDHEN and CDR2 is SYDVKM. Trimming stripped 6 bases from V and 7 bases from J, with 13 bases between. The CDR3 DNA reads as TGTGCCAGCAGCCCTGGGACGTTCAATTCACCCCTCCACTTT. Its translation is CASSPGTFNSPLHF.

V gene TRBV5-1 combines with J gene TRBJ1-2; 7 bases match TRBD1. After removal of 5 bases from V and 3 bases from J, the junction contained 7 bases not matched to a gene. The CDR3 spans 14 residues. CDR1 and CDR2 from the germline V gene are SGHRS and YFSETQ. The CDR3 is CASSPRQGDYGYTF. DNA of the CDR3: TGCGCCAGCAGTCCCAGACAGGGTGACTATGGCTACACCTTC.

The gene calls are TRBV20-1 and TRBJ2-5, with D possibly called TRBD1 or TRBD2 (5 bases each). This CDR3 is 13 amino acids long. Per germline, CDR1 DFQATT and CDR2 SNEGSKA (reference sequence). The CDR3 loop reads CSVSPGSRETQYF. The CDR3 bases are TGCAGCGTTAGCCCAGGGAGTCGAGAGACCCAGTACTTC.

This clonotype was found a few times. This chain connects TRBV30 to TRBJ2-5, with TRBD2 matching over 16 bases. Germline V gene data show CDR1 as GTSNPN and CDR2 as SVGIG (reference sequence). J was trimmed by 5 bases and V by 7 bases; bases with no gene match: 7. CDR3 length: 15 amino acids. The CDR3 here is CASGTSGGAQETQYF. For the CDR3, the DNA is TGTGCCTCGGGGACTAGCGGGGGGGCCCAGGAGACCCAGTACTTC.

This chain uses TRBV7-8 with TRBJ1-4, with 9 bases matching TRBD1. This CDR3 has 14 amino acids. V lost 5 bases and J lost 7; bases outside the gene matches: 5. Germline V gene lookup returns CDR1 SGHVS and CDR2 FQNEAQ. CDR3 DNA sequence: TGTGCCAGCAGCCTCCGGGACAGGGCTGAAAAACTGTTTTTT. This encodes CASSLRDRAEKLFF.

A few counts support this clonotype. The rearrangement links TRBV6-1 to TRBJ2-3, with unresolved D. Germline CDR1 and CDR2: MNHNS and SASEGT. The length of the CDR3 is 16 residues. V lost 3 bases to trimming and J lost 1 base, with 14 bases between them. The chain's CDR3 is CASSDWAGGGTDTQYF. Written as DNA, the CDR3 is TGTGCCAGCAGTGATTGGGCAGGCGGAGGCACAGATACGCAGTATTTT.

The genes are TRBV7-3 and TRBJ2-3; D is unclear. The CDR3 sequence is 14 residues long. The germline V gene encodes CDR1 SGHTA and CDR2 FQGTGA. The V end was cut by 3 bases, the J end by 0 bases, with 7 bases between. The CDR3 sequence: CASSFAKSTDTQYF. CDR3 in DNA: TGTGCCAGCAGCTTTGCCAAAAGCACAGATACGCAGTATTTT.

The genes are TRBV20-1 and TRBJ1-4, with D hard to call. CDR1 DFQATT and CDR2 SNEGSKA come from the germline V gene (reference sequence). Trimming shortened V by 6 bases and J by 8 bases, and 13 bases separated the two germline ends. The CDR3 consists of 12 residues. This CDR3 is CSAPDRREKLFF. In DNA form, the CDR3 reads TGCAGTGCCCCCGATCGGCGAGAAAAACTGTTTTTT.

This clonotype was picked up a small number of times. The chain carries TRBV19 and TRBJ1-6; weak D call: TRBD1 (6 bases). The CDR3 runs 15 residues. Per the germline V gene, CDR1 is LNHDA and CDR2 is SQIVND (reference sequence). Trimming stripped 2 bases from V and 10 bases from J, with 15 bases between. The CDR3 spells CASSILARGESPLHF. CDR3 DNA sequence: TGTGCCAGTAGTATATTGGCCAGGGGTGAATCACCCCTCCACTTT.

Concerning this clonotype: At one end, the junction sequence differs from germline, possibly due to a read error. This chain connects TRBV20-1 to TRBJ2-3; 7 positions agree with TRBD2. The CDR3 length is 14 residues. CDR1 and CDR2 from the germline V gene are DFQATT and SNEGSKA (reference sequence). CDR3 nucleotides: TGCAGTGCTGGAGAACTAGCGCCCACAGATACGCAGTATTTT. This encodes CSAGELAPTDTQYF.

V usage is TRBV2 and J usage is TRBJ2-7, with 8 positions matching TRBD1. The CDR3 has 14 residues. The V and J ends lost 7 bases and 2 bases, in that order; junction bases with no gene match: 7. Germline V gene data show CDR1 as SNHLY and CDR2 as FYNNEI. CDR3 protein: CASNAGGGPYEQYF. The CDR3 nucleotides are TGTGCCAGCAATGCAGGGGGCGGCCCCTACGAGCAGTACTTC.

The rearrangement joins TRBV12-3 or TRBV12-4 to TRBJ1-1; D is perhaps TRBD1 (6 bases). Trimming pared 5 bases from V and 1 base from J, leaving 20 bases between. The CDR3 extends over 17 amino acids. CDR3 amino acids: CASSPGTLGWGNTEAFF. The CDR3 nucleotides are TGTGCCAGCAGTCCAGGGACACTAGGGTGGGGGAACACTGAAGCTTTCTTT.

This clonotype has only a few counts. The chain links TRBV27 to TRBJ1-1; D not resolved. The V end lost 4 bases, the J end lost 5 bases, and 11 bases lay between the germline ends. Germline V lookup: CDR1 MNHEY, CDR2 SMNVEV (reference sequence). The CDR3 is 13 residues long. The CDR3 nucleotides are TGTGCCAGCAGTTCGGCATCGGGGACTGAAGCTTTCTTT. Translating it yields CASSSASGTEAFF.

V is TRBV7-3 and J is TRBJ2-1; D unclear. The CDR3 sequence is 15 residues long. Per the germline V gene, CDR1 is SGHTA and CDR2 is FQGTGA. V shed 3 bases and J shed 8 bases, with 17 bases lying between them. The CDR3 region has the DNA TGTGCCAGCAGCTTTAACTCCCTCGGAACGGATGAGCAGTTCTTC. Amino acid sequence: CASSFNSLGTDEQFF.

This chain's CDR3 is CASSLGTSGGVQYF. In DNA form, the CDR3 reads TGTGCCAGCAGCCTCGGGACTAGCGGGGGGGTGCAGTATTTT. V is TRBV9 and J is TRBJ2-3, with 16 bases lining up with TRBD2. The V and J ends lost 4 bases and 11 bases, in that order; junction bases with no gene match: 4. The CDR3 sequence is 14 residues long. Germline CDR1 reads SGDLS; CDR2 reads YYNGEE.

This clonotype was counted between two and nine times. The chain links TRBV21-1 to TRBJ1-3; the DNA was not used to check the table's D call, TRBD1. TRBV21-1 is termed a pseudogene. This CDR3 is built from 18 residues. CDR3 amino acids: CASRQGNTGYLSGNTIYF. As DNA, the CDR3 is TGTGCCAGCAGACAGGGAAATACGGGGTACCTCTCTGGAAACACCATATATTTT.

This clonotype is categorized as medium-sized. In nucleotides, the CDR3 is TGTGCCATCAGTGAGTACGGGACAGGGGACTACGAGCAGTACTTC. This encodes CAISEYGTGDYEQYF. The chain joins TRBV10-3 to TRBJ2-7, with 10 bases fitting TRBD1. The CDR3 loop spans 15 amino acids. Trimming cost V 1 base and J 3 bases; bases outside gene matches: 3. Germline V CDR1 and CDR2: ENHRY, SYGVKD.

This clonotype was detected a few times. This sequence joins TRBV7-2 and TRBJ1-5, with a weak D call TRBD1 (5 bases). Germline V gene data show CDR1 as SGHTA and CDR2 as FQGNSA. Trimming pared 2 bases from V and 9 bases from J, leaving 11 bases between. The CDR3 has 13 amino acids. The CDR3 DNA follows: TGTGCCAGCAGCTTACGCAGGGACTGGCCCCAGCATTTT. It codes for CASSLRRDWPQHF.

Only a few counts were recorded for this clonotype. This chain joins TRBV20-1 and TRBJ1-4; possibly TRBD1 for D (6 bases). This CDR3 has 14 residues. Trimming removed 5 bases at V and 4 bases at J, with 14 bases between. CDR1 and CDR2 (germline): DFQATT, SNEGSKA (reference sequence). The chain's CDR3 is CSAPLGAINEKLFF. The DNA of the CDR3 is TGCAGTGCTCCCCTGGGGGCGATTAATGAAAAACTGTTTTTT.